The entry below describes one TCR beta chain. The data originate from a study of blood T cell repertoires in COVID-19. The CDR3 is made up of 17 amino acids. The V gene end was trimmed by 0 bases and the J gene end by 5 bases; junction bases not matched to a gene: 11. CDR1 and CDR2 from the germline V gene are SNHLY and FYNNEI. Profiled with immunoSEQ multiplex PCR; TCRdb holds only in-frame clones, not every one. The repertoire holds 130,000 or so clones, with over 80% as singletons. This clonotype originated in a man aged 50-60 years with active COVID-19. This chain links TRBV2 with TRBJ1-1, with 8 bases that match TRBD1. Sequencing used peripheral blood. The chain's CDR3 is CASSEAETGVTLTEAFF. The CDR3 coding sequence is TGTGCCAGCAGTGAAGCGGAGACAGGGGTGACCCTTACTGAAGCTTTCTTT. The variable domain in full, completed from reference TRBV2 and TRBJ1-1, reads EPEVTQTPSHQVTQMGQEVILRCVPISNHLYFYWYRQILGQKVEFLVSFYNNEISEKSEIFDDQFSVERPDGSNFTLKIRSTKLEDSAMYFCASSEAETGVTLTEAFFGQGTRLTVV.